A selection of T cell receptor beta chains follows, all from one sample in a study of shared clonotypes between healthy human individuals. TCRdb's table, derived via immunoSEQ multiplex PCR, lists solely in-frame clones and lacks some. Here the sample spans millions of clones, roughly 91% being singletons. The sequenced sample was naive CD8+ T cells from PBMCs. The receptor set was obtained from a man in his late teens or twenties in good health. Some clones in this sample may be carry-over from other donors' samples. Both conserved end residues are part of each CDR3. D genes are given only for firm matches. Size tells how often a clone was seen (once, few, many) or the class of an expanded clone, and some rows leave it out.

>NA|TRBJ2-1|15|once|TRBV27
CASSLEALSYNEQFF
TGTGCCAGCAGTTTGGAGGCCCTCTCGTACAATGAGCAGTTCTTC
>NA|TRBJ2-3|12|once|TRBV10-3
CAISEYRAPQYF
TGTGCCATCAGTGAGTACAGGGCCCCGCAGTATTTT
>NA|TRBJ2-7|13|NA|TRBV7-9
CASSRSPSYEQYF
TGTGCCAGCAGCCGATCCCCCTCCTACGAGCAGTACTTC
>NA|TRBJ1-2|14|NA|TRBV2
CASSDRWVSYGYTF
TGTGCCAGCAGTGACCGATGGGTGAGCTATGGCTACACCTTC
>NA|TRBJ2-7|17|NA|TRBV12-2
CASRRLRTRKSSYEQYF
TGTGCAAGTCGCCGCTTAAGAACGAGAAAGAGCTCCTACGAGCAGTACTTC
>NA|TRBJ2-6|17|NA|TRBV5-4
CASSLFLPPSGANVLTF
TGTGCCAGCAGCTTATTCCTACCTCCGTCTGGGGCCAACGTCCTGACTTTC
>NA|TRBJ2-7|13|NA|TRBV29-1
CSVGAGAPYEQYF
TGCAGCGTTGGGGCAGGGGCCCCCTACGAGCAGTACTTC
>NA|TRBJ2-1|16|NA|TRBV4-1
CASSRGVTEPGNEQFF
TGCGCCAGCAGCCGGGGGGTTACGGAGCCAGGAAATGAGCAGTTCTTC
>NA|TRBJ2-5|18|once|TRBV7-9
CASSLILAGEPPQETQYF
TGTGCCAGCAGCTTAATTCTAGCCGGGGAACCACCCCAAGAGACCCAGTACTTC
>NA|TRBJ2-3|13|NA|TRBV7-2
CASNDRSTDTQYF
TGTGCCAGCAACGATAGAAGCACAGATACGCAGTATTTT
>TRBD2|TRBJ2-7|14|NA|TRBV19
CASSIVAGGYEQYF
TGTGCCAGTAGTATTGTAGCGGGAGGCTACGAGCAGTACTTC
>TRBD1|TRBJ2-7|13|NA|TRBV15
CATSRGTGVEQYF
TGTGCCACCAGCAGAGGTACAGGGGTCGAGCAGTACTTC
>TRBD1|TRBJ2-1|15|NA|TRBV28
CASSFRDSSYNEQFF
TGTGCCAGCAGCTTTCGGGACAGCTCCTACAATGAGCAGTTCTTC
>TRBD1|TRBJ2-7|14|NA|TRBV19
CASSGGTGGYEQYF
TGTGCCAGTTCTGGCGGGACAGGGGGCTACGAGCAGTACTTC
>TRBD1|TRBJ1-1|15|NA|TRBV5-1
CASSLAQGADTEAFF
TGCGCCAGCAGCTTGGCACAGGGGGCGGACACTGAAGCTTTCTTT
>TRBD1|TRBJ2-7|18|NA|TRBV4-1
CASSPKGPGTGTSYEQYF
TGCGCCAGCAGCCCTAAAGGCCCCGGGACAGGGACTTCCTACGAGCAGTACTTC
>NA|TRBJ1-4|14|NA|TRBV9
CASSASVTNEKLFF
TGTGCCAGCAGCGCCTCCGTAACTAATGAAAAACTGTTTTTT
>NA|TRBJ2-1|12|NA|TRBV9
CASSAHDNEQFF
TGTGCCAGCAGCGCACACGACAATGAGCAGTTCTTC
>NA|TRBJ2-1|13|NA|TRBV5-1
CASSLTTAAEQFF
TGCGCCAGCAGCTTAACTACCGCAGCCGAGCAGTTCTTC
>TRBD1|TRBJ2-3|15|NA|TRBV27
CASSPGTGSTDTQYF
TGTGCCAGCAGTCCAGGGACAGGGAGCACAGATACGCAGTATTTT
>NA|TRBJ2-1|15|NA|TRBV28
CASSPGLASYNEQFF
TGTGCCAGCAGTCCGGGGCTAGCCTCCTACAATGAGCAGTTCTTC
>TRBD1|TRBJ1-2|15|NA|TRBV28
CASSLSGQGAYGYTF
TGTGCCAGCAGTTTATCGGGACAGGGGGCCTATGGCTACACCTTC
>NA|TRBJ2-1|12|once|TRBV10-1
CAIPGLSSEQFF
TGCGCCATTCCGGGACTGTCCAGTGAGCAGTTCTTC
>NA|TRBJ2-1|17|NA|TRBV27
CASTSHGRRATYNEQFF
TGTGCCAGCACCTCTCATGGGAGGAGAGCAACCTACAATGAGCAGTTCTTC
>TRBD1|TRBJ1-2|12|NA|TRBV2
CAGQGAPPGYTF
TGTGCCGGCCAGGGGGCGCCCCCTGGCTACACCTTC
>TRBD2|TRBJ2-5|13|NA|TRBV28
CASGGRREKTQYF
TGTGCCAGCGGGGGTAGGCGGGAGAAGACCCAGTACTTC
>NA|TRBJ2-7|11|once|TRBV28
CASSGAYEQYF
TGTGCCAGCAGTGGGGCCTACGAGCAGTACTTC
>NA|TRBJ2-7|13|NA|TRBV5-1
CASSLEGPGEQYF
TGCGCCAGCAGCTTGGAGGGCCCGGGTGAGCAGTACTTC
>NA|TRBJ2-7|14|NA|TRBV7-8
CASSLVGRSYEQYF
TGTGCCAGCAGCTTAGTCGGACGCTCCTACGAGCAGTACTTC
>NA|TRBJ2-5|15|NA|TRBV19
CASSIDLSSMETQYF
TGTGCCAGTAGTATAGATCTTTCTAGCATGGAGACCCAGTACTTC
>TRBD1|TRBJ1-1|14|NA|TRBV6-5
CASSGDSINTEAFF
TGTGCCAGCAGTGGGGACAGCATAAACACTGAAGCTTTCTTT
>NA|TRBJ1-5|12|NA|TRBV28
CASSFEDGPQHF
TGTGCCAGCAGTTTTGAGGATGGGCCCCAGCATTTT
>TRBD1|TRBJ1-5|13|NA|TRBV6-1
CATAQGVNQPQHF
TGTGCCACCGCCCAGGGGGTGAATCAGCCCCAGCATTTT
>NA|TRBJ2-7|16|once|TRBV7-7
CASSLGVGSGSYEQYF
TGTGCCAGCAGCTTAGGAGTGGGGAGCGGCTCCTACGAGCAGTACTTC
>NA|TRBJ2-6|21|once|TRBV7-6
CASSLDVLGVLHLSGANVLTF
TGTGCCAGCAGCTTAGACGTTTTGGGGGTCCTACACCTCTCTGGGGCCAACGTCCTGACTTTC
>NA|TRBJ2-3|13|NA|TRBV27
CASSSGLLDTQYF
TGTGCCAGCAGTTCAGGGTTGCTAGATACGCAGTATTTT
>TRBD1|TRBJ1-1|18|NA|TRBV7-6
CASSFGPLRQGSFSEAFF
TGTGCCAGCAGCTTCGGTCCCCTGAGACAGGGGAGCTTCTCTGAAGCTTTCTTT
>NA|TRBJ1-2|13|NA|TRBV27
CASSLPQSYGYTF
TGTGCCAGCAGTTTACCTCAGAGCTATGGCTACACCTTC
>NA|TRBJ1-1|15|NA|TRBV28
CASRVFGGMNTEAFF
TGTGCCAGCAGGGTCTTTGGGGGAATGAACACTGAAGCTTTCTTT
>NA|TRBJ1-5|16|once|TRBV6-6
CASSYAGEIGNQPQHF
TGTGCCAGCAGTTACGCAGGGGAGATTGGCAATCAGCCCCAGCATTTT
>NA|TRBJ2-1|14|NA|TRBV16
CASSQSTVIHEQFF
TGTGCCAGCAGCCAATCCACAGTTATCCATGAGCAGTTCTTC
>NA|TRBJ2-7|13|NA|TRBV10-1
CASSEDRDYEQYF
TGCGCCAGCAGTGAGGACCGAGACTACGAGCAGTACTTC
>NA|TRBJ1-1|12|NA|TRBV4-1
CASSQGRTEAFF
TGCGCCAGCAGCCAAGGGAGAACTGAAGCTTTCTTT
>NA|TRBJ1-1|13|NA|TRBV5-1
CASKWSITTEAFF
TGCGCCAGCAAATGGTCCATAACCACTGAAGCTTTCTTT
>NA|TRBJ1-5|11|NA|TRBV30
CAWSRGSAQHF
TGTGCCTGGAGTCGAGGGTCAGCCCAGCATTTT
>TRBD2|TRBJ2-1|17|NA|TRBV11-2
CASSYGGLAGGWNEQFF
TGTGCCAGCAGCTATGGGGGACTAGCGGGAGGGTGGAATGAGCAGTTCTTC